The rows below give T cell receptor beta chains drawn from one sample of a study of T cell clones after liver transplantation. Data came from immunoSEQ multiplex PCR; TCRdb stores just in-frame clones and leaves some out. Of some 45,000 clones in the sample, roughly 84% are singletons; the top ten hold roughly 2.7%. The input for sequencing was CD4+ T cells from blood, taken 24 months after liver transplant. These receptors were collected from a human patient who received a liver transplant. Some T cells may possibly be graft donor cells. CDR3s include the opening cysteine and the closing phenylalanine or tryptophan. Each record gives: clone size, J gene, V gene, D gene, CDR3 DNA, CDR3 protein. The D gene is left open where the match is weak. Some rows have no size entry. The others give once, few or many, or a class for an expanded clone.

clone_size: NA; j_call: TRBJ1-4; v_call: TRBV7-9; d_call: NA; cdr3_nt: TGTGCCAGCAGAAAAACAGGGAATGAAAAACTGTTTTTT; cdr3_aa: CASRKTGNEKLFF
clone_size: once; j_call: TRBJ1-3; v_call: TRBV14; d_call: TRBD1; cdr3_nt: TGTGCCAGCAGCCAACTAAGGCCGGGACAGGGATCTGGAAACACCATATATTTT; cdr3_aa: CASSQLRPGQGSGNTIYF
clone_size: few; j_call: TRBJ1-3; v_call: TRBV4-1; d_call: NA; cdr3_nt: TGCGCCAGCAGCCAAGATGGGGGCCGGCGGGGGTACTCTGGAAACACCATATATTTT; cdr3_aa: CASSQDGGRRGYSGNTIYF
clone_size: once; j_call: TRBJ1-5; v_call: TRBV18; d_call: TRBD1; cdr3_nt: TGTGCCAGCCGACAGGGGATCAATCAGCCCCAGCATTTT; cdr3_aa: CASRQGINQPQHF
clone_size: NA; j_call: TRBJ1-1; v_call: TRBV30; d_call: NA; cdr3_nt: TGTGCCTGGAGTGCGGCGGTAGGGACTGAAGCTTTCTTT; cdr3_aa: CAWSAAVGTEAFF
clone_size: NA; j_call: TRBJ2-3; v_call: TRBV5-1; d_call: TRBD1; cdr3_nt: TGCGCCAGCAGCTTGGGACAGGGGATCACAGATACGCAGTATTTT; cdr3_aa: CASSLGQGITDTQYF
clone_size: NA; j_call: TRBJ2-3; v_call: TRBV18; d_call: NA; cdr3_nt: TGTGCCAGCTCACGCTCTAGCACAGATACGCAGTATTTT; cdr3_aa: CASSRSSTDTQYF
clone_size: NA; j_call: TRBJ1-2; v_call: TRBV7-2; d_call: NA; cdr3_nt: TGTGCCAGCAGCTCCCGTATGGGATCGGGTGGCTACACCTTC; cdr3_aa: CASSSRMGSGGYTF
clone_size: NA; j_call: TRBJ2-5; v_call: TRBV6-6; d_call: NA; cdr3_nt: TGTGCCAGCAGTTACTCTGTCGGGGAGACCCAGTACTTC; cdr3_aa: CASSYSVGETQYF
clone_size: NA; j_call: TRBJ1-4; v_call: TRBV19; d_call: NA; cdr3_nt: TGTGCCAGTAGGCCAGGGTTAGCAACTAATGAAAAACTGTTTTTT; cdr3_aa: CASRPGLATNEKLFF
clone_size: NA; j_call: TRBJ1-1; v_call: TRBV2; d_call: NA; cdr3_nt: TGTGCCAGCAGTGAGGGGTCAGGCCCTCGAGCTTTCTTT; cdr3_aa: CASSEGSGPRAFF
clone_size: once; j_call: TRBJ1-1; v_call: TRBV14; d_call: NA; cdr3_nt: TGTGCCAGCAGCCAAGATAGGGTCAGGATGAACACTGAAGCTTTCTTT; cdr3_aa: CASSQDRVRMNTEAFF
clone_size: NA; j_call: TRBJ2-7; v_call: TRBV6-5; d_call: TRBD1; cdr3_nt: TGTGCCAGCAGTCCGTGGGGACAGGGGCGAGAGCAGTACTTC; cdr3_aa: CASSPWGQGREQYF
clone_size: NA; j_call: TRBJ2-1; v_call: TRBV27; d_call: NA; cdr3_nt: TGTGCCAGCACCCTTATGGCGGGATTTGAGCAGTTCTTC; cdr3_aa: CASTLMAGFEQFF
clone_size: NA; j_call: TRBJ2-2; v_call: TRBV28; d_call: TRBD2; cdr3_nt: TGTGCCAGCAGTTCCCCGGGACTAGCGGCGGAGCTGTTTTTT; cdr3_aa: CASSSPGLAAELFF
clone_size: once; j_call: TRBJ1-5; v_call: TRBV6-1; d_call: NA; cdr3_nt: TGTGCCAGCAGTGACAGAAACGATCAGCCCCAGCATTTT; cdr3_aa: CASSDRNDQPQHF
clone_size: NA; j_call: TRBJ1-2; v_call: TRBV7-8; d_call: TRBD1; cdr3_nt: TGTGCCAGCAGCTTAGGTATGAGGACAGGGTACACCTTC; cdr3_aa: CASSLGMRTGYTF
clone_size: few; j_call: TRBJ2-4; v_call: TRBV6-5; d_call: TRBD2; cdr3_nt: TGTGCCAGCAGGCCCGAGACTAGCGGGGCAAACATTCAGTACTTC; cdr3_aa: CASRPETSGANIQYF
clone_size: NA; j_call: TRBJ1-2; v_call: TRBV28; d_call: TRBD1; cdr3_nt: TGTGCCAGCAGTCTCCCCCAGGGGGCGGTCTATGGCTACACCTTC; cdr3_aa: CASSLPQGAVYGYTF
clone_size: NA; j_call: TRBJ1-5; v_call: TRBV4-2; d_call: NA; cdr3_nt: TGTGCCAGCAGCCAAGATAGGGCGGATCAGCCCCAGCATTTT; cdr3_aa: CASSQDRADQPQHF
clone_size: NA; j_call: TRBJ2-3; v_call: TRBV9; d_call: TRBD2; cdr3_nt: TGTGCCAGCAGCGCTAGCGGGGGCAGGGACGATACGCAGTATTTT; cdr3_aa: CASSASGGRDDTQYF
clone_size: once; j_call: TRBJ1-6; v_call: TRBV27; d_call: TRBD1; cdr3_nt: TGTGCCAGCAGTCCCTGGGACAGGGGGCGTGGACCCCTCCACTTT; cdr3_aa: CASSPWDRGRGPLHF
clone_size: NA; j_call: TRBJ1-6; v_call: TRBV2; d_call: NA; cdr3_nt: TGTGCCAGCAGTGAAGCGGGGACGGGGAATTCACCCCTCCACTTT; cdr3_aa: CASSEAGTGNSPLHF
clone_size: NA; j_call: TRBJ1-4; v_call: TRBV2; d_call: NA; cdr3_nt: TGTGCCAGCAGTGAACTAAAACTGTTTTTT; cdr3_aa: CASSELKLFF
clone_size: once; j_call: TRBJ1-5; v_call: TRBV25-1; d_call: NA; cdr3_nt: TGTGCCAGCAGCGCAGGACAACAGCCCCAGCATTTT; cdr3_aa: CASSAGQQPQHF
clone_size: NA; j_call: TRBJ2-1; v_call: TRBV4-1; d_call: TRBD2; cdr3_nt: TGCGCCAGCAGCCAAGATAGGACTAGTCGCGCTGCGCAGTTCTTC; cdr3_aa: CASSQDRTSRAAQFF
clone_size: NA; j_call: TRBJ2-7; v_call: TRBV5-1; d_call: NA; cdr3_nt: TGCGCCAGCAGCTACTCAGGGAAAACCTACGAGCAGTACTTC; cdr3_aa: CASSYSGKTYEQYF
clone_size: NA; j_call: TRBJ1-1; v_call: TRBV5-5; d_call: NA; cdr3_nt: TGTGCCAGCAGCTTGGACGGCCGTCAGGCCAACACTGAAGCTTTCTTT; cdr3_aa: CASSLDGRQANTEAFF
clone_size: NA; j_call: TRBJ1-5; v_call: TRBV28; d_call: TRBD1; cdr3_nt: TGTGCCAGCAGTTTGAAGGGGGCGCGGGGAGCCCAGCATTTT; cdr3_aa: CASSLKGARGAQHF
clone_size: NA; j_call: TRBJ2-5; v_call: TRBV15; d_call: TRBD1; cdr3_nt: TGTGCCACCAGCAGAGACCCCGGACAGGGCCGAAGGGAGACCCAGTACTTC; cdr3_aa: CATSRDPGQGRRETQYF
clone_size: NA; j_call: TRBJ2-1; v_call: TRBV30; d_call: TRBD2; cdr3_nt: TGTGCCTGGAGGACGACTAGCGGGAGGACCCTCTACCGGAATGAGCAGTTCTTC; cdr3_aa: CAWRTTSGRTLYRNEQFF
clone_size: NA; j_call: TRBJ1-6; v_call: TRBV4-3; d_call: TRBD1; cdr3_nt: TGCGCCAGCAGCCAAGTCGCCGGGACAGGGATCTCACCCCTCCACTTT; cdr3_aa: CASSQVAGTGISPLHF
clone_size: NA; j_call: TRBJ1-4; v_call: TRBV5-4; d_call: NA; cdr3_nt: TGTGCCAGCAGCCGCGGCAGGGAAAAACTGTTTTTT; cdr3_aa: CASSRGREKLFF